This T cell receptor (beta chain) was recovered during a study of OX40 agonist ivuxolimab in advanced cancers. Study background: Partial responses occurred in three patients (one hepatocellular carcinoma, two cutaneous melanoma).

Data came from immunoSEQ multiplex PCR; TCRdb stores just in-frame clones and leaves some out. The table has about 73,000 clones, over 80% seen once. Trimming left V 1 base short and J 11 bases short, with 14 bases between. Germline V CDR1 and CDR2: MNHNS, SASEGT. The CDR3 covers 13 residues. The sequencing used CD4+ or CD8+ T cells sorted from blood, collected in a trial of the OX40 agonist ivuxolimab. J is TRBJ1-1 and V is TRBV6-1; D is possibly TRBD1 (5 bases). This TCR derives from an adult with an advanced solid tumor such as melanoma, head and neck, liver or kidney cancer. This CDR3 reads CASSEEGPIRAFF. The CDR3 DNA follows: TGTGCCAGCAGTGAAGAGGGGCCAATTAGGGCTTTCTTT.